Presented here are 17 T cell receptor beta chains from one specimen sequenced in a study of Ad26.COV2.S vaccination and SARS-CoV-2 variants. Profiling relied on immunoSEQ multiplex PCR, and the TCRdb table lists in-frame clones only, not all of them. The sample includes 400,000 to 500,000 clones, 80% to 90% of them seen just once. Treatment described: roughly 18 received Ad26.COV2.S at low or high dose, single or two shots; about five received placebo; per-sample allocation not given. Sampling took place 63 days after the first vaccine or placebo injection. The specimen was peripheral blood, collected in a trial of Ad26.COV2.S vaccine versus placebo. The source is a person aged 18-65 years who received the Ad26.COV2.S COVID-19 vaccine or a placebo.

The CDR3 sequence: CASSLYYRQPQHF. The CDR3 DNA reads TGTGCCAGCAGTTTATATTACAGGCAGCCCCAGCATTTT. The chain employs TRBV27 and TRBJ1-5; D may be TRBD1 (5 bases). Germline loops: CDR1 MNHEY, CDR2 SMNVEV (reference sequence). Trimming pared 1 base from V and 7 bases from J, leaving 8 bases between. CDR3 size: 13 residues.

This chain links TRBV5-5 with TRBJ1-2; 9 positions agree with TRBD1. Germline V gene lookup returns CDR1 SGHKS and CDR2 YYEKEE (reference sequence). Trimming cost V 3 bases and J 8 bases; bases outside gene matches: 5. The CDR3 runs 13 residues. The CDR3 region has the DNA TGTGCCAGCAGCTCACAGGGGGCATTGGGCTACACCTTC. It specifies CASSSQGALGYTF.

This clone was detected only once. The chain has TRBV3-1 (or the pseudogene TRBV3-2) and TRBJ1-1; no reliable D call. The CDR3 spans 13 residues. Trimming left V 10 bases short and J 4 bases short, with 16 bases between. Per germline, CDR1 LGHDT and CDR2 YNNKEL (reference sequence). This CDR3 is CATTLREGTEAFF. Here the CDR3 DNA reads TGTGCCACCACCCTAAGGGAGGGCACTGAAGCTTTCTTT.

This chain joins TRBV2 and TRBJ2-7; 7 positions agree with TRBD1. Germline V gene sequence: CDR1 SNHLY, CDR2 FYNNEI. The CDR3 is made up of 12 amino acids. J was trimmed by 2 bases and V by 10 bases; bases with no gene match: 5. The CDR3 reads CAISGQTYEQYF. Here the CDR3 DNA reads TGTGCCATCTCGGGACAGACCTACGAGCAGTACTTC. The entire variable domain, with the rest obtained from reference TRBV2 and TRBJ2-7, is as follows: EPEVTQTPSHQVTQMGQEVILRCVPISNHLYFYWYRQILGQKVEFLVSFYNNEISEKSEIFDDQFSVERPDGSNFTLKIRSTKLEDSAMYFCAISGQTYEQYFGPGTRLTVT.

The chain links TRBV9 to TRBJ1-2; no definite D call. The germline gives CDR1 SGDLS, CDR2 YYNGEE. Trimming removed 0 bases from V and 0 bases from J, with 3 bases in between. There are 13 residues in the CDR3. The CDR3 loop reads CASSVGPNYGYTF. CDR3 sequence (DNA): TGTGCCAGCAGCGTAGGGCCTAACTATGGCTACACCTTC.

V usage is TRBV29-1 and J usage is TRBJ2-3; D unresolved. The CDR3 runs 13 residues. The germline CDR1 and CDR2 sequences are SQVTM and ANQGSEA. Between the trimmed V and J ends, which lost 4 bases and 0 bases, there was a span of 8 bases. CDR3 coding DNA: TGCAGCGTTGTGGTATCTAGCACAGATACGCAGTATTTT. Its protein product is CSVVVSSTDTQYF.

This chain's CDR3 is CASSIPPATLSGANVLTF. CDR3 DNA: TGTGCCAGTAGTATCCCCCCGGCCACACTCTCTGGGGCCAACGTCCTGACTTTC. This sequence joins TRBV19 and TRBJ2-6; D is unresolved. The CDR3 has 18 residues. The germline gives CDR1 LNHDA, CDR2 SQIVND (reference sequence). V lost 3 bases to trimming and J lost 0 bases, with 15 bases between them.

This chain joins TRBV10-3 and TRBJ2-1; 8 positions agree with TRBD1. V was pared by 4 bases and J by 4 bases, with 0 bases of the junction left unmatched. CDR1 and CDR2 (germline): ENHRY, SYGVKD. The CDR3 length is 13 residues. The CDR3 loop reads CAISGQGYNEQFF. The CDR3 region has the DNA TGTGCCATCAGTGGACAGGGGTACAATGAGCAGTTCTTC.

This chain joins TRBV4-3 and TRBJ1-4; D is unresolved. This CDR3 is 17 amino acids long. Germline V CDR1 and CDR2: LGHNA, YSLEER. The germline V and J ends were trimmed by 1 base and 0 bases, with 12 bases remaining between them. This CDR3 reads CASSQGSDLSTNEKLFF. CDR3 nucleotide sequence: TGCGCCAGCAGCCAAGGATCGGATCTTTCAACTAATGAAAAACTGTTTTTT.

The chain employs TRBV27 and TRBJ1-4, with 8 bases lining up with TRBD1. Germline values: CDR1 MNHEY, CDR2 SMNVEV (reference sequence). J lost 8 bases, V lost 3 bases, and 5 bases had no gene match. The CDR3 loop spans 14 amino acids. The chain's CDR3 is CASSFSRGPEKLFF. CDR3 nucleotides: TGTGCCAGCAGTTTTAGCAGGGGGCCCGAAAAACTGTTTTTT.

The V gene is TRBV7-2, the J gene TRBJ2-7, with D unresolved. V dropped 1 base and J dropped 5 bases, with 9 bases sitting between them. Germline V lookup: CDR1 SGHTA, CDR2 FQGNSA. The CDR3 runs 13 residues. The CDR3 sequence: CASSLVRVHEQYF. The CDR3 nucleotides read TGTGCCAGCAGCTTAGTTAGGGTCCACGAGCAGTACTTC.

The rearrangement uses TRBV6-5 and TRBJ2-1; 12 bases align to TRBD2. V was pared by 8 bases and J by 4 bases, with 3 bases of the junction left unmatched. The CDR3 totals 14 residues. Germline CDR1 is MNHEY and CDR2 is SVGAGI. This chain's CDR3 is CASVLAGGYNEQFF. For the CDR3, the DNA is TGTGCCAGCGTGCTAGCGGGGGGGTACAATGAGCAGTTCTTC.

CDR3 bases: TGTGCCAGTAGCCTCAGGGGTCAGAGCCCCAATACGCAGTATTTT. Its translation is CASSLRGQSPNTQYF. This chain joins TRBV19 and TRBJ2-3; D may be TRBD1 (6 bases). Germline assignment: CDR1 LNHDA and CDR2 SQIVND (reference sequence). V was trimmed by 6 bases and J by 7 bases, leaving 20 bases between them. There are 15 residues in the CDR3.

The V call is TRBV4-1, the J call TRBJ1-5, with D hard to call. The CDR3 extends over 16 amino acids. CDR1 and CDR2 (germline): MGHRA, YSYEKL. V gave up 2 bases and J gave up 6 bases, with 17 bases separating them. CDR3 region: CASSQFDSGWGQPQHF. The CDR3 DNA follows: TGCGCCAGCAGCCAATTTGATTCCGGGTGGGGTCAGCCCCAGCATTTT.

The rearrangement joins TRBV5-8 to TRBJ2-5, with 7 bases fitting TRBD2. V dropped 0 bases and J dropped 5; count of bases not matched to a gene: 7. CDR3 length equals 15 residues. CDR1 SGHTS and CDR2 YDEGEE come from the germline V gene. CDR3 in DNA: TGTGCCAGCAGCTTGGCGGGTGCGGGAGTGGAGACCCAGTACTTC. Its protein product is CASSLAGAGVETQYF.

This chain uses TRBV7-2 with TRBJ2-1, with D perhaps TRBD1 or TRBD2 (6 bases each). This CDR3 spans 15 amino acids. CDR1 is SGHTA and CDR2 is FQGNSA in the germline V gene. V was pared by 1 base and J by 6 bases, with 13 bases between. The CDR3 loop reads CASSLGGGYLNEQFF. DNA for the CDR3: TGTGCCAGCAGCTTAGGAGGGGGGTATCTCAATGAGCAGTTCTTC. The whole variable domain, filled in from reference TRBV7-2 and TRBJ2-1, reads GAGVSQSPSNKVTEKGKDVELRCDPISGHTALYWYRQSLGQGLEFLIYFQGNSAPDKSGLPSDRFSAERTGGSVSTLTIQRTQQEDSAVYLCASSLGGGYLNEQFFGPGTRLTVL.

This chain connects TRBV19 to TRBJ2-3; D may be TRBD2 (6 bases). Looked up from germline, CDR1 is LNHDA and CDR2 is SQIVND (reference sequence). V was trimmed by 1 base and J by 2 bases, leaving 19 bases between them. The CDR3 extends over 18 amino acids. CDR3 amino acids: CASSIGTVQRATTDTQYF. In DNA, the CDR3 is TGTGCCAGTAGTATAGGGACGGTCCAGCGGGCTACCACAGATACGCAGTATTTT.